These 19 T cell receptor beta chains were all obtained from the same sample, sequenced in a study of vaccination and CD4 T cells after COVID-19. These receptors have no known antigen. Sequenced with the Oncomine TCR Beta short-read assay was DNA taken from cultured CD4+ T cells. TCRdb called the PCR reads again in MiXCR, with one record for every CDR3 protein. The table shows over 15,000 distinct CDR3 sequences, with around 42% occurring only once. Stated treatment: roughly ten-day PBMC culture with coronavirus spike peptide pools or control peptides (ViraFEST assay). The input for sequencing was CD4+ T cells from blood, cultured in vitro, taken after SARS-CoV-2 vaccination. Receptors originate from a human donor who had recovered from COVID-19.

J is TRBJ1-5 and V is TRBV27, with 7 bases that match TRBD1. The CDR3 contains 14 residues. The V and J ends lost 3 bases and 7 bases, in that order; junction bases with no gene match: 6. Germline V lookup: CDR1 MNHEY, CDR2 SMNVEV (reference sequence). The CDR3 DNA is TGTGCCAGCAGTTTCCGGGACAGCGAACAGCCCCAGCATTTT. Translating gives CASSFRDSEQPQHF.

This sequence joins TRBV7-2 and TRBJ1-2; 8 positions agree with TRBD1. The CDR3 spans 13 residues. Germline V gives CDR1 SGHTA, CDR2 FQGNSA. Trimming cost V 5 bases and J 3 bases; bases outside gene matches: 2. The CDR3 DNA sequence: TGTGCCAGCAGCCAGGGACAGGACTATGGCTACACCTTC. Residues: CASSQGQDYGYTF.

This clonotype has a handful of counts. The V and J genes are TRBV6-1 and TRBJ2-2; no clear D. The CDR3 covers 14 residues. The ends were cut back, 3 bases at V and 0 bases at J, with 5 bases in the middle. The germline gives CDR1 MNHNS, CDR2 SASEGT. CDR3 sequence reads: CASSDRANTGELFF. CDR3 sequence (DNA): TGTGCCAGCAGTGATCGTGCGAACACCGGGGAGCTGTTTTTT.

The V gene is TRBV20-1, the J gene TRBJ2-1, with D uncertain. In germline, CDR1 is DFQATT, CDR2 SNEGSKA (reference sequence). The CDR3 contains 11 residues. Trimming removed 6 bases at V and 8 bases at J, with 11 bases between. The CDR3 DNA reads TGCAGTGCCATGCTCGCTCATGAGCAGTTCTTC. It encodes CSAMLAHEQFF.

This clonotype was counted between two and nine times. The chain is built from TRBV19 and TRBJ1-1, with a weak D call TRBD1 (5 bases). Looked up from germline, CDR1 is LNHDA and CDR2 is SQIVND (reference sequence). Trimming pared 7 bases from V and 1 base from J, leaving 13 bases between. The CDR3 has 14 amino acids. The CDR3 loop is CASIPRDQNTEAFF. DNA of the CDR3: TGTGCCAGTATCCCTCGGGACCAGAACACTGAAGCTTTCTTT.

This clonotype showed up just a few times. The chain recombines TRBV5-1 with TRBJ1-5; D is possibly TRBD1 (6 bases). The CDR3 contains 14 residues. Looked up from germline, CDR1 is SGHRS and CDR2 is YFSETQ. V was pared by 4 bases and J by 5 bases, with 13 bases between. Here the CDR3 DNA reads TGCGCCAGCAGCATAACAGGGTTAGATCAGCCCCAGCATTTT. This gives the protein CASSITGLDQPQHF.

In this sample, this clonotype turned up a few times. This chain uses TRBV19 with TRBJ1-1; 8 nucleotides align to TRBD1. Trimming cost V 6 bases and J 1 base; bases outside gene matches: 4. The length of the CDR3 is 14 residues. Per the germline V gene, CDR1 is LNHDA and CDR2 is SQIVND (reference sequence). For the CDR3, the DNA is TGTGCCAGTAGCACGGGGACAGGGAACACTGAAGCTTTCTTT. It yields the protein CASSTGTGNTEAFF.

The genes are TRBV6-2 or TRBV6-3 and TRBJ2-5; D is unresolved. Germline CDR1 MNHEY, CDR2 SVGEGT. Trimming left V 8 bases short and J 5 bases short, with 12 bases between. CDR3 length: 12 amino acids. This CDR3 reads CASGEWAETQYF. DNA of the CDR3: TGTGCCAGCGGAGAATGGGCCGAGACCCAGTACTTC.

This chain links TRBV10-3 with TRBJ2-7; 11 nucleotides match TRBD2. Germline V lookup: CDR1 ENHRY, CDR2 SYGVKD. The trim removed 4 bases at V and 6 bases at J, leaving 5 bases unmatched. The CDR3 runs 14 residues. The CDR3 reads CAISVAGGPGEQYF. CDR3 in DNA: TGTGCCATCAGTGTAGCGGGAGGGCCGGGCGAGCAGTACTTC.

J is TRBJ1-5 and V is TRBV16; D is ambiguous. Germline V CDR1 and CDR2: KGHSY, FQNENV. V was clipped by 3 bases and J by 5 bases, with 8 bases between them. The CDR3 contains 13 residues. The CDR3 DNA sequence: TGTGCCAGCAGCCAGGGGTTTGATCAGCCCCAGCATTTT. It translates to CASSQGFDQPQHF.

This CDR3 is CASSPRAGAGTDTQYF. CDR3 nucleotides: TGTGCCAGCAGCCCCCGAGCGGGGGCCGGCACAGATACGCAGTATTTT. The chain uses TRBV7-2 and TRBJ2-3, with 8 bases that match TRBD2. The CDR3 has 16 residues. CDR1 and CDR2 (germline): SGHTA, FQGNSA. The junction had 8 bases not matched to a gene; V was cut back by 5 bases and J by 1 base.

In this sample, this clonotype turned up once. The V call is TRBV25-1, the J call TRBJ1-1; no reliable D call. With 6 bases removed from V and 1 base from J, the gap between germline ends came to 15 bases. This CDR3 has 15 residues. Germline loops: CDR1 MGHDK, CDR2 SYGVNS. The CDR3 DNA is TGTGCCAGCAGCCCCTACCAACACGGGAACACTGAAGCTTTCTTT. This encodes CASSPYQHGNTEAFF.

This clonotype appeared a few times. The CDR3 sequence is CATSDLGTSGHEGTQYF. The DNA of the CDR3 is TGTGCCACCAGTGATTTGGGGACTAGCGGCCACGAAGGTACGCAGTATTTT. The rearrangement joins TRBV24-1 to TRBJ2-3, with 11 nucleotides matching TRBD2. The CDR3 contains 17 residues. Germline V CDR1 and CDR2: KGHDR, SFDVKD. With 0 bases clipped from V and 8 bases from J, the junction kept 9 bases outside the gene matches.

The CDR3 is CASSLPGHLLGEQYF. In DNA form, the CDR3 reads TGTGCCAGCAGCTTACCGGGACACCTACTGGGCGAGCAGTACTTC. V usage is TRBV7-2 and J usage is TRBJ2-7; perhaps TRBD1 as D (6 bases). Looked up from germline, CDR1 is SGHTA and CDR2 is FQGNSA. V shed 2 bases and J shed 6 bases, with 17 bases lying between them. There are 15 residues in the CDR3.

The chain combines TRBV27 with TRBJ2-1; TRBD1 agrees at 7 bases. Germline V gene data show CDR1 as MNHEY and CDR2 as SMNVEV (reference sequence). Trimming at V came to 1 base and at J to 0 bases, leaving 6 bases not matched to a gene. This CDR3 is built from 17 residues. The CDR3 loop reads CASSLYGTARSYNEQFF. The CDR3 coding sequence is TGTGCCAGCAGTTTATATGGGACAGCCCGCTCCTACAATGAGCAGTTCTTC.

The genes are TRBV4-2 and TRBJ2-1; TRBD2 agrees at 9 bases. CDR3 size: 16 residues. Germline trimming cut 6 bases from V and 0 bases from J; bases unmatched to any gene: 6. CDR1 LGHNA and CDR2 YNFKEQ come from the germline V gene. The CDR3 sequence: CASSLSGSSSYNEQFF. In DNA form, the CDR3 reads TGTGCCAGCAGTCTTAGCGGGAGTAGCTCCTACAATGAGCAGTTCTTC.

The rearrangement uses TRBV7-2 and TRBJ2-1, with D perhaps matching TRBD2 (6 bases). This CDR3 spans 14 amino acids. CDR1 and CDR2 from the germline V gene are SGHTA and FQGNSA. V was trimmed by 0 bases and J by 7 bases, leaving 10 bases between them. The CDR3 loop reads CASSLAPGRNEQFF. CDR3 nucleotides: TGTGCCAGCAGCTTAGCCCCAGGGAGGAATGAGCAGTTCTTC.

This clonotype came up a few times. The gene calls are TRBV2 and TRBJ1-1, with a possible D match to TRBD1 (6 bases). Germline loops: CDR1 SNHLY, CDR2 FYNNEI. Trimming pared 7 bases from V and 6 bases from J, leaving 18 bases between. The CDR3 length is 14 residues. The CDR3 DNA is TGTGCCAGCAACTTTCACAGGGAGGTCGCTGAAGCTTTCTTT. Amino acids: CASNFHREVAEAFF.

This clonotype was picked up one time. This rearrangement joins TRBV7-2 to TRBJ2-7, with TRBD1 matching over 12 bases. The germline V gene encodes CDR1 SGHTA and CDR2 FQGNSA. The CDR3 consists of 14 residues. The ends lost 5 bases at V and 6 bases at J; junction bases unmatched: 5. The CDR3 bases are TGTGCCAGCAGCCGGGACAGGGGGCGCGGCGAGCAGTACTTC. It translates to CASSRDRGRGEQYF.